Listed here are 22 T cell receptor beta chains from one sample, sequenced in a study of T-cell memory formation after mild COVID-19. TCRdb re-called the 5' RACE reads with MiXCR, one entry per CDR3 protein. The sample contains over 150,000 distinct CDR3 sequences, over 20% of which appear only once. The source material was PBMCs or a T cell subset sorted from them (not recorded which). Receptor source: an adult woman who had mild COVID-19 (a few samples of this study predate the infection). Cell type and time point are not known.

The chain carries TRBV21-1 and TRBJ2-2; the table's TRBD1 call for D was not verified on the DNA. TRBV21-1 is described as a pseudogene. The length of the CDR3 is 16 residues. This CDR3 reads CASRSGAPAISGELFF. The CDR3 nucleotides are TGTGCCAGCAGATCCGGGGCACCGGCAATCTCCGGGGAGCTGTTTTTT.

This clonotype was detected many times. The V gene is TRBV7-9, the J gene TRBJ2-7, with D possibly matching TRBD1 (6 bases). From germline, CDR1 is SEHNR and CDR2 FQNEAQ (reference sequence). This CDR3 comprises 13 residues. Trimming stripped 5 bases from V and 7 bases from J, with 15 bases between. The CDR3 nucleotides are TGTGCCAGCAGCCCCGGACCCAGGGGAGAGCAGTACTTC. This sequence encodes CASSPGPRGEQYF.

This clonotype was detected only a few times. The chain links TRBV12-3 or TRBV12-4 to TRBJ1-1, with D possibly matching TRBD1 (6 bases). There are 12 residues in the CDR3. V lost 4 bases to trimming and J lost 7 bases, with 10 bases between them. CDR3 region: CASSSGGGEAFF. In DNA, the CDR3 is TGTGCCAGCAGTTCGGGAGGGGGTGAAGCTTTCTTT.

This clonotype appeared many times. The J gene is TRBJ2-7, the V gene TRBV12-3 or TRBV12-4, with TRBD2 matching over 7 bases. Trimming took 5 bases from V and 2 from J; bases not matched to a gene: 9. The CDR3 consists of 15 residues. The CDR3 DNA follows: TGTGCCAGCAGTCCCTGGGGGGGGGAAACCTACGAGCAGTACTTC. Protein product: CASSPWGGETYEQYF.

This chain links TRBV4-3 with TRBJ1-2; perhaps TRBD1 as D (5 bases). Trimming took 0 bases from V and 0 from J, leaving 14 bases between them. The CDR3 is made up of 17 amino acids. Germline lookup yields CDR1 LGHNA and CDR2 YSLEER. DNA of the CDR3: TGCGCCAGCAGCCAAGACAGGGAGTCTTCAGCTAACTATGGCTACACCTTC. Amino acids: CASSQDRESSANYGYTF.

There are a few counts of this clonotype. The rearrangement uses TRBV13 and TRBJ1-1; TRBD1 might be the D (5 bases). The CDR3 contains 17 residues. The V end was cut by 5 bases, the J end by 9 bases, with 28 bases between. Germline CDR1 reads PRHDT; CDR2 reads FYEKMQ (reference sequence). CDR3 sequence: CASSPGRGARPLNKAFF. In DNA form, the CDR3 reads TGTGCCAGCAGCCCTGGGAGGGGTGCGAGACCTTTGAATAAAGCTTTCTTT.

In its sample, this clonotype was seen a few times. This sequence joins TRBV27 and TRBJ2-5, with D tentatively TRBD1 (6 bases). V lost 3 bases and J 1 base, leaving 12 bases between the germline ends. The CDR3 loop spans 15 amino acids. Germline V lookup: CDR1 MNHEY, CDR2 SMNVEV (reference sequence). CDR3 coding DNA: TGTGCCAGCAGTTTTATGAGGACAGCCCAAGAGACCCAGTACTTC. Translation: CASSFMRTAQETQYF.

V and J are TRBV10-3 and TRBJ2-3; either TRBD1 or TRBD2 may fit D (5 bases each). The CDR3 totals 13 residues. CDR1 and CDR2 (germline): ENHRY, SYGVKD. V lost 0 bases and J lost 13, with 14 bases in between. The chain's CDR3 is CAISESLGDVKYF. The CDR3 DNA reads TGTGCCATCAGTGAGTCGTTGGGGGACGTGAAGTATTTT.

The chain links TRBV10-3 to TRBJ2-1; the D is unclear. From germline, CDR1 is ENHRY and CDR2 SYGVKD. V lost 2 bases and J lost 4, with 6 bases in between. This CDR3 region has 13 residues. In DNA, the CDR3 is TGTGCCATCAGTGAGACCAGTTACAATGAGCAGTTCTTC. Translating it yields CAISETSYNEQFF.

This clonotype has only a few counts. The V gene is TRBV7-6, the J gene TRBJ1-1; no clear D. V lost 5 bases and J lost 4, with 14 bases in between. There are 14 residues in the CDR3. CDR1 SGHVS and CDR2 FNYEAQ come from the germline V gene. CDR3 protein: CASSRSGPGTEAFF. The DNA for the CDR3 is TGTGCCAGCAGCCGATCAGGTCCTGGCACTGAAGCTTTCTTT.

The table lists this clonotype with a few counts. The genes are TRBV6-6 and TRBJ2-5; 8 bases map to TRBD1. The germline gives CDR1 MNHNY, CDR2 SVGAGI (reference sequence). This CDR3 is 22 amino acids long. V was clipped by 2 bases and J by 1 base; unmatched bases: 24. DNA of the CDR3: TGTGCCAGCAGTTACGGGGTTAATCGGGACAGGCGGGAACGGGGCGGCCAAGAGACCCAGTACTTC. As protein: CASSYGVNRDRRERGGQETQYF.

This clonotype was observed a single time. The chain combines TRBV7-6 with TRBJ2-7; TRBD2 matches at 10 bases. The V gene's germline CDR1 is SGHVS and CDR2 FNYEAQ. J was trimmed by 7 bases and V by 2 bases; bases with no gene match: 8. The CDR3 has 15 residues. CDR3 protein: CASSLLAGELREQYF. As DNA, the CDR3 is TGTGCCAGCAGCTTACTAGCGGGAGAGCTGCGAGAGCAGTACTTC.

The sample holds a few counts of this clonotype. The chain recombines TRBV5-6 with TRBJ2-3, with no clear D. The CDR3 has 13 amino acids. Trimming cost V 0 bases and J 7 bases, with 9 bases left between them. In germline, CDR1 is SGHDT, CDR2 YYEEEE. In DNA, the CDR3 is TGTGCCAGCAGCTTGGGGGCGTCCCATACGCAGTATTTT. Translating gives CASSLGASHTQYF.

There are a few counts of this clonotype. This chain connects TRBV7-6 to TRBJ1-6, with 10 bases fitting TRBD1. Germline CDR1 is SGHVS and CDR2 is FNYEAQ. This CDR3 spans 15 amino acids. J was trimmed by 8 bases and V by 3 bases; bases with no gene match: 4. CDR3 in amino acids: CASSFTGQGYSPLHF. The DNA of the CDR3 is TGTGCCAGCAGCTTCACGGGACAGGGGTATTCACCCCTCCACTTT. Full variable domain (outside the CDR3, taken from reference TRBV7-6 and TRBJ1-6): GAGVSQSPRYKVTKRGQDVALRCDPISGHVSLYWYRQALGQGPEFLTYFNYEAQQDKSGLPNDRFSAERPEGSISTLTIQRTEQRDSAMYRCASSFTGQGYSPLHFGNGTRLTVT.

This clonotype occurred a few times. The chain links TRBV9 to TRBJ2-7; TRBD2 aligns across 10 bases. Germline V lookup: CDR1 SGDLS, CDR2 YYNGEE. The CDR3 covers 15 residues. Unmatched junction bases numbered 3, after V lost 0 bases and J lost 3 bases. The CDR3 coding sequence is TGTGCCAGCAGCGTAGAACTAGCGGGGTTCTACGAGCAGTACTTC. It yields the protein CASSVELAGFYEQYF. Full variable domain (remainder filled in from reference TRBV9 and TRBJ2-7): DSGVTQTPKHLITATGQRVTLRCSPRSGDLSVYWYQQSLDQGLQFLIQYYNGEERAKGNILERFSAQQFPDLHSELNLSSLELGDSALYFCASSVELAGFYEQYFGPGTRLTVT.

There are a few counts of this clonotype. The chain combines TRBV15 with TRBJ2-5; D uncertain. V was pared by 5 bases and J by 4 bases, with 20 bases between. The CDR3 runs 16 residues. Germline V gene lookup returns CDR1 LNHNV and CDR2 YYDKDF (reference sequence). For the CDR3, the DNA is TGTGCCACCAGCTCGGTGGGCAACCAAAAAACAGAGACCCAGTACTTC. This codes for CATSSVGNQKTETQYF.

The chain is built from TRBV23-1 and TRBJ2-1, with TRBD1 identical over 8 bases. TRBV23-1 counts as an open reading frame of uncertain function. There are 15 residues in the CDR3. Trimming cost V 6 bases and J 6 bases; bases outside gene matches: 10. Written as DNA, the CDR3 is TGCGCCAGCAGCCGCACAGGGGGAGGCTCCAATGAGCAGTTCTTC. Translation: CASSRTGGGSNEQFF.

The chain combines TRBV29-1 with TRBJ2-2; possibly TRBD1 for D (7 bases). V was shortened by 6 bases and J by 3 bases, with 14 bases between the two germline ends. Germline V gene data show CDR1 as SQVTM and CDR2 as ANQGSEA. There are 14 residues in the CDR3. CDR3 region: CSVGGTVYTGELFF. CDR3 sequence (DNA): TGCAGCGTGGGCGGGACAGTTTACACCGGGGAGCTGTTTTTT.

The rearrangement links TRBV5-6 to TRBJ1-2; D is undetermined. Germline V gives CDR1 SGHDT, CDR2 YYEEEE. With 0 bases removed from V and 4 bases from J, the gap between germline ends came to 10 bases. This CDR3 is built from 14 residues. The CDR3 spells CASSLEWGSYGYTF. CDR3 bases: TGTGCCAGCAGCTTGGAGTGGGGTAGCTATGGCTACACCTTC.

The CDR3 here is CASSQDQGWNTEAFF. In DNA, the CDR3 is TGCGCCAGCAGCCAAGATCAGGGGTGGAACACTGAAGCTTTCTTT. This chain uses TRBV4-3 with TRBJ1-1; D may be TRBD1 (6 bases). This CDR3 spans 15 amino acids. V lost 0 bases, J lost 1 base, and 9 bases lay in between. Germline CDR1 and CDR2: LGHNA and YSLEER.

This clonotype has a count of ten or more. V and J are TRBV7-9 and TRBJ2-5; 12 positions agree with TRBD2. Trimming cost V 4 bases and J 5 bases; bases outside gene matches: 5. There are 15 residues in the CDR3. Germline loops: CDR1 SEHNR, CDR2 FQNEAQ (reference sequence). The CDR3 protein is CASSSSGGAVETQYF. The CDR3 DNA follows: TGTGCCAGCAGCTCTAGCGGGGGGGCCGTGGAGACCCAGTACTTC.

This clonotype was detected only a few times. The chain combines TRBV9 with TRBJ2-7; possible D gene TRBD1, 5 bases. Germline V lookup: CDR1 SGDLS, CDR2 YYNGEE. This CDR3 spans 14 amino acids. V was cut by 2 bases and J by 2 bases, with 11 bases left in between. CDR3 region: CASSVGWGAYEQYF. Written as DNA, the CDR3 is TGTGCCAGCAGCGTTGGGTGGGGCGCCTACGAGCAGTACTTC. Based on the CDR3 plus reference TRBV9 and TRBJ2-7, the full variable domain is DSGVTQTPKHLITATGQRVTLRCSPRSGDLSVYWYQQSLDQGLQFLIQYYNGEERAKGNILERFSAQQFPDLHSELNLSSLELGDSALYFCASSVGWGAYEQYFGPGTRLTVT.